This T cell receptor beta chain originates from a study of fetal regulatory T cell absence and autoimmunity. Overall study context: Exocrine pancreas autoimmunity occurred in IPEX patients lacking clinical diabetes.

The ends were cut back, 3 bases at V and 8 bases at J, with 16 bases in the middle. Germline values: CDR1 LGHNA, CDR2 YNFKEQ. CDR3 length equals 15 residues. Concerning this clone: Its matching antigen is unknown.

The method was immunoSEQ multiplex PCR; TCRdb's version includes in-frame clones alone and lacks a portion of them. This table has approximately 46,000 clones, about four fifths appearing once. Overall study results and limits: Oligoclonal TCR enrichment in pancreas over cord blood reached over 90-fold for some clones. TRB gene family usage was broadly similar in cord blood and pancreas.

The sample taken for sequencing was cord blood. The gene calls are TRBV4-2 and TRBJ1-4, with D tentatively TRBD1 (5 bases). This clonotype was sampled from a newborn boy with IPEX syndrome. The CDR3 loop reads CASSQITGVREKLFF. In nucleotides, the CDR3 is TGTGCCAGCAGCCAGATAACGGGGGTACGGGAAAAACTGTTTTTT.